This T cell receptor (beta chain) was recorded in a study of shared clonotypes between healthy human individuals. The study's findings and limits: Researchers found naive subsets generally carried larger estimated richness than memory subsets. In a handful of donors, around 4.5% of naive CD4 clonotypes appeared in common.

The run depth of the assay was deep. Libraries were prepared by immunoSEQ multiplex PCR; TCRdb keeps only in-frame clonotypes and omits some of them. The sample shows about 730,000 clones, about two thirds of them seen only once. Germline V CDR1 and CDR2: SQVTM, ANQGSEA. The CDR3 covers 14 residues. This clone was observed a few times. Its antigen is still unknown. The V call is TRBV29-1, the J call TRBJ2-1; 7 bases align to TRBD2. Input material: memory CD4+ T cells sorted from blood. The subset: CD45RA-negative fraction. This clonotype was obtained from a woman aged 25 to 39 in good health. CDR3 amino acids: CSVSESGVYNEQFF. The CDR3 coding sequence is TGCAGTGTCTCTGAGAGCGGGGTCTACAATGAGCAGTTCTTC.